This T cell receptor (beta chain) was found in a study of blood T cell repertoires in COVID-19. The V end lost 4 bases, the J end lost 1 base, and 10 bases lay between the germline ends. Germline V lookup: CDR1 SGHTA, CDR2 FQGNSA. The CDR3 totals 14 residues. In the authors' workflow: Reference gene primer amplification gave nucleated cell count estimates. The protocol was immunoSEQ multiplex PCR, while the TCRdb copy is restricted to in-frame clones and leaves out a portion. The DNA gave D and trimming, while V, J and clone size come from that table. The table records approximately 160,000 clones, over 80% of them present only once.

V is TRBV7-2 and J is TRBJ1-1; tentatively, D is TRBD1 (5 bases). Sequencing was performed on peripheral blood. This receptor was taken from an older woman with acute or convalescent COVID-19. Here the CDR3 reads CASSSLGRNTEAFF. The CDR3, as DNA: TGTGCCAGCAGCTCCCTGGGGCGGAACACTGAAGCTTTCTTT.